This T cell receptor beta chain stems from a study of blood T cell repertoires in COVID-19. The V gene's germline CDR1 is GTSNPN and CDR2 SVGIG (reference sequence). V was pared by 0 bases and J by 3 bases, with 11 bases of the junction left unmatched. The CDR3 totals 16 residues. This clone showed up just once. TCRdb's table, derived via immunoSEQ multiplex PCR, lists solely in-frame clones and lacks some. The data contain a few hundred thousand clones, less than 85% of them singletons. The chain links TRBV30 to TRBJ2-7; 7 positions agree with TRBD2. The sequence came from a man aged 40-50 years who had recovered from COVID-19. The sequenced sample was PBMCs or T cells enriched from blood (not recorded which). The DNA of the CDR3 is TGTGCCTGGAGTGTACGAGGAGGGAGGGCCTTCTACGAGCAGTACTTC. Translated: CAWSVRGGRAFYEQYF.